This T cell receptor (beta chain) was captured by sequencing in a study of T cell repertoires in cytomegalovirus infection. Notes on the study in general: Using cumulative public TCR beta family frequency, the authors identified those who carried CMV together with the relevant HLA.

Each CDR3 protein is one row after TCRdb ran MiXCR on the reads. Of roughly 920,000 distinct CDR3 sequences in the sample, around 32% are singletons; the top ten hold over 12%. There are many counts of this clonotype. Its cognate antigen is unknown. Trimming took 4 bases from V and 7 from J; bases not matched to a gene: 9. The CDR3 covers 14 residues. Looked up from germline, CDR1 is MDHEN and CDR2 is SYDVKM. The chain is built from TRBV28 and TRBJ1-2, with TRBD1 identical over 7 bases. This TCR was recovered from a human donor in good health (CMV status not recorded). Some clones in this sample may be carry-over from other donors' samples. Sequencing was performed on cultured CD8+ T cells from PBMCs, taken from culture after CMV antigen stimulation. The DNA of the CDR3 is TGTGCCAGCAGTTCCGACAGGGTGAAAGCTGGCTACACCTTC. Translating gives CASSSDRVKAGYTF.